The rows below give T cell receptor beta chains drawn from one sample of a study of beta chain features in type 1 diabetes. The protocol was immunoSEQ multiplex PCR, while the TCRdb copy is restricted to in-frame clones and leaves out a portion. This sample has about 160,000 clones, with roughly 9% found just once. The sequencing sample was made of central memory CD4+ T cells from blood. These receptors all stem from a woman aged 30 to 39 with type 1 diabetes. The CDR3 runs from the conserved cysteine through the conserved F or W. Expanded clones get a size class; other rows say once, few or many, or leave the size out.

TRBV11-1,few,TRBJ2-7,CASSSASGSYEQYF
TRBV7-3,-,TRBJ2-5,CASGQREGNQETQYF
TRBV29-1,few,TRBJ2-7,CSVGTSGRYDEQYF
TRBV11-3,-,TRBJ2-7,CASSLSGVGGYEQYF
TRBV5-1,-,TRBJ1-2,CASSGSGQGDYGYTF
TRBV4-2,-,TRBJ2-1,CASRPSGLYNEQFF
TRBV7-9,-,TRBJ1-1,CASVLESSYTEAFF
TRBV6-6,-,TRBJ1-1,CASSYAPGTGWTEAFF
TRBV18,-,TRBJ1-5,CASSPRQRAGKDQPQHF
TRBV5-1,-,TRBJ2-7,CASSRAVSSYEQYF
TRBV4-2,many,TRBJ2-6,CASSQDGRAHSGANVLTF
TRBV11-1,-,TRBJ2-1,CASSPAQGLLRNEQFF
TRBV28,-,TRBJ1-1,CASSPGTEVMNTEAFF
TRBV19,-,TRBJ1-5,CASTGTVNQPQHF
TRBV29-1,few,TRBJ2-3,CSVGESPGTDTQYF
TRBV5-1,few,TRBJ1-2,CASSGTDRAVDGYTF
TRBV5-1,-,TRBJ2-5,CASSLAAGGGETQYF
TRBV5-4,-,TRBJ2-7,CASSPGLAGLQDEQYF
TRBV7-9,many,TRBJ2-2,CASSPQGGVTGELFF
TRBV20-1,-,TRBJ2-2,CSGENTGELFF
TRBV10-2,-,TRBJ2-5,CASSEASGRAAETQYF
TRBV19,-,TRBJ2-4,CASSRGGAGASQYF
TRBV7-9,few,TRBJ2-1,CASSLSSSYNEQFF
TRBV10-3,few,TRBJ1-1,CAISEGGAGVSEAFF
TRBV28,-,TRBJ2-7,CASSLARVGYEQYF
TRBV29-1,many,TRBJ2-7,CSVTTGGEIAYEQYF
TRBV6-5,few,TRBJ1-1,CASSPGQLRTEAFF
TRBV27,few,TRBJ1-2,CASSPDRNYGYTF
TRBV18,-,TRBJ1-2,CASSEEFGYTF
TRBV29-1,-,TRBJ1-1,CSGIGGGTEAFF
TRBV27,few,TRBJ2-4,CASSTPSGRVKNIQYF
TRBV27,-,TRBJ2-1,CASSGAGGSYNEQFF
TRBV7-2,-,TRBJ2-7,CASSRTTNSYEQYF
TRBV23-1,-,TRBJ2-1,CASSLETGYNEQFF
TRBV5-6,-,TRBJ2-3,CASSLAGSDYHRTDTQYF
TRBV18,few,TRBJ1-5,CASSPNQAGGDQPQHF
TRBV7-9,-,TRBJ2-1,CASSLSGTGTYNEQFF
TRBV19,few,TRBJ1-5,CASKNRDRSNQPQHF